This T cell receptor beta chain was recorded in a study of cytomegalovirus exposure and HLA in healthy donors. Donors showed nominal health when sampled, although they likely had unrecorded immune exposures. Regarding this clone: Its specificity is not known.

The PCR had 60 Vbeta and 13 Jbeta primers. The assay was immunoSEQ multiplex PCR, and TCRdb's table has in-frame clones only and misses some. Of around 170,000 clones detected, around 80% appear once; the ten largest clones hold roughly 6%. Whole-study findings and limits: When a later analysis was performed, an Asian-associated ancestry cluster reportedly had fewer N-insertions than the roughly 670-donor mean. An apparent linkage of common viral pathogens to several of the most significant clusters emerged in a later analysis. TCR beta sequences reportedly predicted most subjects' HLA-A and HLA-B alleles accurately.

Specimen: PBMCs. The clonotype originates from a man aged 35 to 55 in good health and CMV-seropositive.

CDR3 loop: CAWGTGALAFEVGELFF. In DNA, the CDR3 is TGTGCCTGGGGGACAGGTGCTTTAGCCTTTGAAGTCGGGGAGCTGTTTTTT. V is TRBV30 and J is TRBJ2-2, with TRBD1 matching over 8 bases. Per germline, CDR1 GTSNPN and CDR2 SVGIG (reference sequence). This CDR3 contains 17 residues. The V gene end was trimmed by 5 bases and the J gene end by 7 bases; junction bases not matched to a gene: 18.